This T cell receptor (beta chain) was recovered during a study of T cell responses to AZD1222 COVID-19 vaccine. Data came from immunoSEQ multiplex PCR; TCRdb stores just in-frame clones and leaves some out. Altogether 100,000 to 150,000 clones are present, 89% being singletons, with the ten largest covering roughly 3.9%. This CDR3 is 14 amino acids long. The V end was cut by 5 bases, the J end by 1 base, with 11 bases between. In germline, CDR1 is SGHVS, CDR2 FQNEAQ. The rearrangement uses TRBV7-8 and TRBJ1-1, with unresolved D. This TCR was sampled from an adult in good health. This material consisted of peripheral blood, taken on day 0 of AZD1222 vaccination. CDR3 region: CASSPNTGNTEAFF. The CDR3 nucleotides are TGTGCCAGCAGCCCAAATACTGGGAACACTGAAGCTTTCTTT.